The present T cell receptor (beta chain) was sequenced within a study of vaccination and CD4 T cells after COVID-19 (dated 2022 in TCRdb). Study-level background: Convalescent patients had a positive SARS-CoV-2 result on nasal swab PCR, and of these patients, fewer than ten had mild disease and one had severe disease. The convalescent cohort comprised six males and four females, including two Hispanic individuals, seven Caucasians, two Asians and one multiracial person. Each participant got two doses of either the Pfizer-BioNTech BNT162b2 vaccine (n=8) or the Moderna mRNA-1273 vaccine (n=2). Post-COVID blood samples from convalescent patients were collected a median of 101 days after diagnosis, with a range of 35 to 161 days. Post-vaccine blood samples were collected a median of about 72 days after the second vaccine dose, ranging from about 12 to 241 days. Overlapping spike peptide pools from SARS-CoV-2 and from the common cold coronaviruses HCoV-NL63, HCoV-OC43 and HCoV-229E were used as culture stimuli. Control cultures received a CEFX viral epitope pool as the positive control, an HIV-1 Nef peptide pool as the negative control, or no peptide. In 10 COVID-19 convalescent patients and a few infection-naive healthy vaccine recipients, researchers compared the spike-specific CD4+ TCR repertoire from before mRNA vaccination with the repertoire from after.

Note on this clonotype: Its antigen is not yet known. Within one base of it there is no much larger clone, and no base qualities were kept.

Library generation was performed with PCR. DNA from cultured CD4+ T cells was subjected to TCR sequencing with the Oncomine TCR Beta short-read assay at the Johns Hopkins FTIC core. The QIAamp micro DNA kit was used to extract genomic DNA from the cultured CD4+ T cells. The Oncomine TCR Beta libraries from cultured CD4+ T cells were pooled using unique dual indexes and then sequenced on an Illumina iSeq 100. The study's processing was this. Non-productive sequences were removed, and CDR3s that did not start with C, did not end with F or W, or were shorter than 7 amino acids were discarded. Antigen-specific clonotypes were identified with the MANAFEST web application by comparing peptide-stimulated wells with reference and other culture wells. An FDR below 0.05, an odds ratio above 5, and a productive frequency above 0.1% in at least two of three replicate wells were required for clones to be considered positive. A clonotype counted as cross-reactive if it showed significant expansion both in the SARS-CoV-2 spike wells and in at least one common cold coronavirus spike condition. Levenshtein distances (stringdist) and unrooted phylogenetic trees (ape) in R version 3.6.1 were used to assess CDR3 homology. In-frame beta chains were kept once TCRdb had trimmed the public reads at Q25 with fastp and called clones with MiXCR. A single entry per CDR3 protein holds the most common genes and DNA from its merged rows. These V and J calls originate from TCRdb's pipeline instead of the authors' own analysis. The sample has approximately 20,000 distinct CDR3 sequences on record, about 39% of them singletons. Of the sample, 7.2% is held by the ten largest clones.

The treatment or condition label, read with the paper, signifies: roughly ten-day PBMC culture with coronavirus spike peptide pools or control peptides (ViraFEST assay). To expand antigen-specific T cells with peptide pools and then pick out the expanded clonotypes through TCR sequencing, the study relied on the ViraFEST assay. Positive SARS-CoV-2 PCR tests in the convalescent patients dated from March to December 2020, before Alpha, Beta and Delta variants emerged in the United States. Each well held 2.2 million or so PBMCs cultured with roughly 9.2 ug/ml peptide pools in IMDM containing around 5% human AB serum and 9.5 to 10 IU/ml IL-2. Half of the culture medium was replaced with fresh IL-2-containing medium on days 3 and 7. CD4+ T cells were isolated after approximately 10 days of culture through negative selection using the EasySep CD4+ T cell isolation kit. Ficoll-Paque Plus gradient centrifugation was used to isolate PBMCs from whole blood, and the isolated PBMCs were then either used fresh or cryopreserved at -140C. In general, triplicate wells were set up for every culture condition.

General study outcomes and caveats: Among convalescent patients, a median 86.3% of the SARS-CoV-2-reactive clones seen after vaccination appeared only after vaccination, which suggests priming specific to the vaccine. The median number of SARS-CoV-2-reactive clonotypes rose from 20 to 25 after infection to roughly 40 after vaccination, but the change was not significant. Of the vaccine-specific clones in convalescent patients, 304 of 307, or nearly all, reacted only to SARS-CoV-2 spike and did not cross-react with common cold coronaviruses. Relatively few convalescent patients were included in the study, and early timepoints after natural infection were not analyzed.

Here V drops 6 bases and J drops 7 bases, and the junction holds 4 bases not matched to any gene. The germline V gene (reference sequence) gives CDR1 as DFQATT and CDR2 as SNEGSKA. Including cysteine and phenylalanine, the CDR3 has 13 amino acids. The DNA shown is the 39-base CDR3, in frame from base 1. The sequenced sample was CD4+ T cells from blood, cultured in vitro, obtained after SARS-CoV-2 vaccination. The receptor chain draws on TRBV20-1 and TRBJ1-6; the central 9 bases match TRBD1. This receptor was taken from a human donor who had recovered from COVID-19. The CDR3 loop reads CSAQGALNSPLHF. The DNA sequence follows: TGCAGTGCACAGGGGGCGCTGAATTCACCCCTCCACTTT.